This T cell receptor (beta chain) was observed in a study of blood T cell repertoires in COVID-19. The CDR3 consists of 16 residues. The ends lost 0 bases at V and 1 base at J; junction bases unmatched: 6. Method: immunoSEQ multiplex PCR; TCRdb's copy keeps in-frame clones and lacks some. The data contain 45,000 to 55,000 clones, approximately 90% of them seen just once; the ten biggest clones take up 25% to 30%. The clonotype comes from a human donor in a cohort sampled during active COVID-19. The V and J genes are TRBV23-1 and TRBJ2-7; 7 nucleotides align to TRBD1. TRBV23-1 is treated as an ORF (open reading frame) with a function not yet certain. Sequences were obtained from peripheral blood. The CDR3 spells CASSQSKGAGSYEQYF. In nucleotides, the CDR3 is TGCGCCAGCAGTCAATCGAAGGGGGCAGGGTCCTACGAGCAGTACTTC.